This passage covers 26 T cell receptor beta chains from one sample sequenced in a study of T-cell reconstitution after alpha-beta-depleted transplantation in children. TCRbeta library construction was performed incorporating unique molecular identifiers. One entry per CDR3 protein, called by TCRdb with MiXCR from the PCR reads. This sample has around 580,000 distinct CDR3 sequences, with more than 20% found just once. The material sequenced was PBMCs, mostly from graft donor cells, taken 360 days after TCRalphabeta/CD19-depleted stem cell transplant. The receptors stem from a boy in the first two years of life who had a stem cell transplant for acute myeloid leukemia, so the T cells may come from the graft donor.

This clonotype was observed a handful of times. V is TRBV7-9 and J is TRBJ2-7; possible D gene TRBD1, 5 bases. V was pared by 1 base and J by 3 bases, with 10 bases between. Germline V gene sequence: CDR1 SEHNR, CDR2 FQNEAQ (reference sequence). The CDR3 length is 14 residues. CDR3 DNA sequence: TGTGCCAGCAGCTTAGGTGACAGTGGCTACGAGCAGTACGTC. Protein sequence: CASSLGDSGYEQYV.

This clonotype occurred a few times. The chain employs TRBV12-3 or TRBV12-4 and TRBJ2-7, with D possibly TRBD1 on 5 matching bases. The CDR3 runs 12 residues. Trimming shortened V by 3 bases and J by 4 bases, and 7 bases separated the two germline ends. DNA for the CDR3: TGTGCCAGCAGTTTCCAGGGATACGAGCAGTACGTC. As protein: CASSFQGYEQYV.

The CDR3 DNA reads as TGCGCCAGCAGCCCGGGCCGGTGGGATTCACCCCTCCACTTT. Translating gives CASSPGRWDSPLHF. V usage is TRBV5-1 and J usage is TRBJ1-6; D uncertain. Germline loops: CDR1 SGHRS, CDR2 YFSETQ. The CDR3 extends over 14 amino acids. V was trimmed by 4 bases and J by 8 bases, leaving 13 bases between them.

Here the CDR3 reads CSARGADRPGANYGYTF. In nucleotides, the CDR3 is TGCAGTGCTAGAGGGGCGGACAGGCCAGGCGCTAACTATGGCTACACCTTC. The rearrangement uses TRBV20-1 and TRBJ1-2; 7 positions agree with TRBD1. V trimming: 1 base; J trimming: 0 bases; junction bases outside the gene matches: 11. Germline loops: CDR1 DFQATT, CDR2 SNEGSKA (reference sequence). The CDR3 covers 17 residues.

There are a few counts of this clonotype. This chain uses TRBV20-1 with TRBJ2-1, with TRBD2 identical over 8 bases. Germline V gives CDR1 DFQATT, CDR2 SNEGSKA (reference sequence). The CDR3 is 14 amino acids. With 1 base clipped from V and 5 bases from J, the junction kept 4 bases outside the gene matches. The CDR3 sequence: CSARGGLGNNEQFF. CDR3 in DNA: TGCAGTGCTAGAGGGGGACTAGGTAACAATGAGCAGTTCTTC.

This clonotype was picked up many times. The genes are TRBV12-3 or TRBV12-4 and TRBJ2-1, with D perhaps matching TRBD1 or TRBD2 (6 bases each). Trimming took off 5 bases at V and 7 bases at J, with 9 bases between the two ends. This CDR3 has 12 residues. Written as DNA, the CDR3 is TGTGCCAGCAGTGGGGGGCGGAATGAGCAGTTCTTC. It codes for CASSGGRNEQFF.

This clonotype came up many times. The chain employs TRBV7-1 and TRBJ1-3; weak D call: TRBD1 (6 bases). TRBV7-1 is noted as an ORF with a role that remains uncertain. CDR3 length: 16 amino acids. The V and J ends lost 4 bases and 3 bases respectively, with 16 bases between them. CDR3 protein: CASSFIGGLLGNTIYF. In nucleotides, the CDR3 is TGTGCCAGCAGCTTTATCGGGGGGCTCCTTGGAAACACCATATATTTT.

This clonotype was picked up a small number of times. This chain uses TRBV6-4 with TRBJ2-1, with D unresolved. This CDR3 has 14 residues. Per the germline V gene, CDR1 is MRHNA and CDR2 is SNTAGT. V gave up 6 bases and J gave up 7 bases, with 16 bases separating them. The CDR3: CASSDSSSRNEQFF. The CDR3 nucleotides read TGTGCCAGCAGCGATAGCAGCTCGCGTAATGAGCAGTTCTTC.

In this sample, this clonotype turned up a few times. The chain employs TRBV7-9 and TRBJ2-1; D is tentatively TRBD1 or TRBD2 (5 bases each). This CDR3 region has 14 residues. V shed 11 bases and J shed 2 bases, with 16 bases lying between them. From germline, CDR1 is SEHNR and CDR2 FQNEAQ (reference sequence). CDR3 DNA: TGTGCCCAGCGAGGGACGGGGACCTACAATGAGCAGTTCTTC. Translation: CAQRGTGTYNEQFF.

The V and J genes are TRBV4-3 and TRBJ2-1; the D gene is possibly TRBD2 (6 bases). V shed 0 bases and J shed 5 bases, with 14 bases lying between them. The CDR3 covers 16 residues. The germline gives CDR1 LGHNA, CDR2 YSLEER. For the CDR3, the DNA is TGCGCCAGCAGCCAAGATCGAAGACTAGGGGACAATGAGCAGTTCTTC. It encodes CASSQDRRLGDNEQFF.

This clonotype was detected many times. This rearrangement joins TRBV6-2 or TRBV6-3 to TRBJ2-3; D not certain. Germline CDR1 and CDR2: MNHEY and SVGEGT. V was shortened by 0 bases and J by 3 bases, with 19 bases between the two germline ends. This CDR3 is 18 amino acids long. Written as DNA, the CDR3 is TGTGCCAGCAGTTACTCGATAGGCCGAATTGGTGGGACAGATACGCAGTATTTT. Translating gives CASSYSIGRIGGTDTQYF.

The V and J genes are TRBV7-2 and TRBJ2-1, with a possible D match to TRBD1 (6 bases). There are 17 residues in the CDR3. CDR1 is SGHTA and CDR2 is FQGNSA in the germline V gene. Trimming removed 5 bases at V and 4 bases at J, with 21 bases between. The CDR3: CASSLPTGWRRYNEQFF. CDR3 nucleotide sequence: TGTGCCAGCAGCCTACCAACAGGGTGGAGGCGGTACAATGAGCAGTTCTTC.

This clonotype has at least ten counts. V and J are TRBV20-1 and TRBJ2-2; maybe TRBD1 (5 bases). The V gene lost 0 bases and the J gene lost 6 bases, with 8 bases spanning the gap. In germline, CDR1 is DFQATT, CDR2 SNEGSKA (reference sequence). The CDR3 loop spans 13 amino acids. The CDR3 here is CSARDVQAGELFF. As DNA, the CDR3 is TGCAGTGCTAGAGATGTACAGGCCGGGGAGCTGTTTTTT.

This clonotype occurred many times. V usage is TRBV15 and J usage is TRBJ2-3; no reliable D call. This CDR3 is built from 13 residues. V was trimmed by 0 bases and J by 4 bases, leaving 5 bases between them. Per germline, CDR1 LNHNV and CDR2 YYDKDF (reference sequence). The CDR3 sequence is CATSRDRADTQYF. The CDR3 region has the DNA TGTGCCACCAGCAGAGATAGGGCAGATACGCAGTATTTT.

This clonotype has at least ten counts. This rearrangement joins TRBV7-8 to TRBJ2-2, with 8 bases identical to TRBD2. V dropped 2 bases and J dropped 0; count of bases not matched to a gene: 8. The CDR3 is made up of 18 amino acids. Germline V gene sequence: CDR1 SGHVS, CDR2 FQNEAQ. Written as DNA, the CDR3 is TGTGCCAGCAGCTTAACGCGGGGGGCCATATCGAACACCGGGGAGCTGTTTTTT. Amino acid sequence: CASSLTRGAISNTGELFF.

This clonotype turned up a few times. The J gene is TRBJ2-6, the V gene TRBV6-1; D remains ambiguous. Between the trimmed V and J ends, which lost 8 bases and 0 bases, there was a span of 14 bases. The CDR3 length is 16 residues. From germline, CDR1 is MNHNS and CDR2 SASEGT. CDR3 DNA sequence: TGTGCCAGCCGGACCGCCTTTAGCTCTGGGGCCAACGTCCTGACTTTC. Protein product: CASRTAFSSGANVLTF.

This clonotype was seen at least ten times. The chain joins TRBV12-3 or TRBV12-4 to TRBJ2-3; D perhaps matches TRBD2 (5 bases). The CDR3 consists of 13 residues. Trimming left V 3 bases short and J 3 bases short, with 7 bases between. In nucleotides, the CDR3 is TGTGCCAGCAGTTTCACGGGGACAGATACGCAGTATTTT. It codes for CASSFTGTDTQYF.

The table lists this clonotype with a few counts. The chain has TRBV12-3 or TRBV12-4 and TRBJ2-2; no reliable D call. V was clipped by 5 bases and J by 5 bases, with 9 bases between them. The CDR3 totals 13 residues. The CDR3 nucleotides are TGTGCCAGCAGTGAACTTGGTACCGGGGAGCTGTTTTTT. Translation: CASSELGTGELFF.

The CDR3 DNA is TGCAGTGCTAGAGGTCTGCGCAGCTCCTATAATTCACCCCTCCACTTT. It is translated as CSARGLRSSYNSPLHF. V gene TRBV20-1 combines with J gene TRBJ1-6; D remains unclear. The germline gives CDR1 DFQATT, CDR2 SNEGSKA (reference sequence). V was pared by 1 base and J by 0 bases, with 10 bases between. There are 16 residues in the CDR3.

The rearrangement links TRBV15 to TRBJ1-2; D is unclear. Between the trimmed V and J ends, which lost 3 bases and 3 bases, there was a span of 5 bases. Germline loops: CDR1 LNHNV, CDR2 YYDKDF (reference sequence). This CDR3 contains 12 residues. CDR3 DNA: TGTGCCACCAGCAGTTGGGACTATGGCTACACCTTC. It encodes CATSSWDYGYTF. The full variable domain, its missing parts supplied by reference TRBV15 and TRBJ1-2, is DAMVIQNPRYQVTQFGKPVTLSCSQTLNHNVMYWYQQKSSQAPKLLFHYYDKDFNNEADTPDNFQSRRPNTSFCFLDIRSPGLGDTAMYLCATSSWDYGYTFGSGTRLTVV.

The rearrangement links TRBV7-2 to TRBJ1-1; D is possibly TRBD1 (5 bases). Trimming took off 1 base at V and 4 bases at J, with 10 bases between the two ends. Per the germline V gene, CDR1 is SGHTA and CDR2 is FQGNSA. CDR3 length: 14 amino acids. The CDR3 region has the DNA TGTGCCAGCAGCTTAGAGGTGGGGGGCACTGAAGCTTTCTTT. Protein product: CASSLEVGGTEAFF.

This clonotype was detected many times. The chain is built from TRBV6-5 and TRBJ1-6, with D possibly being TRBD1 (5 bases). The CDR3 has 14 residues. From germline, CDR1 is MNHEY and CDR2 SVGAGI. The V end lost 4 bases, the J end lost 6 bases, and 10 bases lay between the germline ends. The CDR3 loop reads CASSLGGGNSPLHF. The CDR3, as DNA: TGTGCCAGCAGTTTGGGGGGAGGTAATTCACCCCTCCACTTT.

This clonotype was detected a few times. V gene TRBV13 combines with J gene TRBJ2-3; weak D call: TRBD2 (5 bases). The CDR3 runs 14 residues. V was shortened by 1 base and J by 4 bases, with 9 bases between the two germline ends. Germline values: CDR1 PRHDT, CDR2 FYEKMQ (reference sequence). The CDR3 coding sequence is TGTGCCAGCAGCTTAGCGGGAACCCCAGATACGCAGTATTTT. Protein product: CASSLAGTPDTQYF.

This clonotype was counted between two and nine times. The rearrangement joins TRBV9 to TRBJ1-1, with D possibly being TRBD1 (6 bases). CDR1 is SGDLS, CDR2 YYNGEE, per germline. V lost 4 bases and J 4 bases, leaving 14 bases between the germline ends. This CDR3 contains 14 residues. The CDR3 region is CASSSTTGRTEAFF. CDR3 sequence (DNA): TGTGCCAGCAGCTCAACGACAGGACGCACTGAAGCTTTCTTT.

The sample holds many counts of this clonotype. The genes are TRBV20-1 and TRBJ2-1; D remains unclear. Germline V gene lookup returns CDR1 DFQATT and CDR2 SNEGSKA (reference sequence). This CDR3 contains 13 residues. Trimming cost V 1 base and J 8 bases, with 12 bases left between them. The CDR3 DNA sequence: TGCAGTGCTAGAGGCCTACCCGGGCATGAGCAGTTCTTC. It yields the protein CSARGLPGHEQFF.

This clonotype was counted at least ten times. V is TRBV6-1 and J is TRBJ2-2; D might be TRBD1 (6 bases). This CDR3 is built from 13 residues. The germline gives CDR1 MNHNS, CDR2 SASEGT. Between the trimmed V and J ends, which lost 6 bases and 6 bases, there was a span of 11 bases. For the CDR3, the DNA is TGTGCCAGCAGCCGCAGGGGTTCCGGGGAGCTGTTTTTT. It encodes CASSRRGSGELFF.